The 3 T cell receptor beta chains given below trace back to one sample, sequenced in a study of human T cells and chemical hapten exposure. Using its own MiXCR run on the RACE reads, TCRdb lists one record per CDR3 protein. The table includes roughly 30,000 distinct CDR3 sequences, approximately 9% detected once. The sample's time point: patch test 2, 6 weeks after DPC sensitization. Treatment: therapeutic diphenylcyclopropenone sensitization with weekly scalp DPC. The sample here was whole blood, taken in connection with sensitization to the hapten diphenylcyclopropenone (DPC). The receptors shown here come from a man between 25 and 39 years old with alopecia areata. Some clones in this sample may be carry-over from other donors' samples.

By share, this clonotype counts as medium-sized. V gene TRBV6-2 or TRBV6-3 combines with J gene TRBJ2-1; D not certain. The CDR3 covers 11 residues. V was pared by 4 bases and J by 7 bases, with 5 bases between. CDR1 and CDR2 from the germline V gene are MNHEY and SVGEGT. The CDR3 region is CASSFGNEQFF. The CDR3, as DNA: TGTGCCAGCAGTTTCGGGAATGAGCAGTTCTTC.

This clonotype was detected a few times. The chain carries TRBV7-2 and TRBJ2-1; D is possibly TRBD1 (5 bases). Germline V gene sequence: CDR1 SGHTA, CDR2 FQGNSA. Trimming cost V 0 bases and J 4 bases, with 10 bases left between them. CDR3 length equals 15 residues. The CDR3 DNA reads TGTGCCAGCAGCTTAGCCCTGACAGATTACAATGAGCAGTTCTTC. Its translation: CASSLALTDYNEQFF.

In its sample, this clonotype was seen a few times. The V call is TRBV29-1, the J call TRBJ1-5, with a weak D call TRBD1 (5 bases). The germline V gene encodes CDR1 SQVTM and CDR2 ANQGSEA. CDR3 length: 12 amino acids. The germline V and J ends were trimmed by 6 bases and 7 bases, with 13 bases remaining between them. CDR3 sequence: CSVWDEGQPQHF. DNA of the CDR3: TGCAGCGTGTGGGACGAGGGGCAGCCCCAGCATTTT.